What follows describes a single T cell receptor (beta chain). Its antigen is currently unknown. The sample comes from a study of cytomegalovirus exposure and HLA in healthy donors. Whole-study results and caveats: Later analysis associated a missense DCLRE1C variant with TCR beta V- and J-gene trimming.

The ends were cut back, 0 bases at V and 8 bases at J, with 12 bases in the middle. CDR1 and CDR2 from the germline V gene are SGHRS and YFSETQ. The CDR3 has 14 residues. Primers for the PCR totalled 60 Vbeta and 13 Jbeta. As processed by the authors: Later, an analysis found roughly 80 million unique TCR beta chains, and some 10 million of these were shared. Profiled with immunoSEQ multiplex PCR; TCRdb holds only in-frame clones, not every one. From that table come the V and J calls and clone size; the DNA was used to work out D and trimming. The data hold around 120,000 clones, with more than 70% observed a single time.

The chain combines TRBV5-1 with TRBJ1-3; D unresolved. This TCR derives from a man aged 45-65 years in good health and CMV-seronegative. Sequenced: PBMCs. The CDR3 nucleotides read TGCGCCAGCAGCTTGGCCGGCCCCGGGGACACCATATATTTT. Translated, it gives CASSLAGPGDTIYF.